The 14 T cell receptor beta chains in this list originate from one sample, sequenced in a study of CD8 T cells in Susac syndrome. An input of about 0.45 to 1 ug of RNA was subjected to reverse transcription using random hexamers. TCRdb reanalysed the immunoSEQ multiplex PCR reads using MiXCR and keeps one entry per CDR3 protein. There are about 130,000 distinct CDR3 sequences in the sample; 85% to 95% occur only once, and approximately 0.17% lies in the top ten. What was sequenced was CD8+ T cells from PBMCs. These TCRs come from a human donor with Susac syndrome.

The gene calls are TRBV5-6 and TRBJ1-2; the match to TRBD1 covers 7 bases. The CDR3 is 14 amino acids. The germline CDR1 and CDR2 sequences are SGHDT and YYEEEE. V lost 2 bases to trimming and J lost 5 bases; unmatched junction nucleotides: 6. DNA of the CDR3: TGTGCCAGCAGCTTAGGGGACAGCCTTTATGGCTACACCTTC. Residues: CASSLGDSLYGYTF.

The J gene is TRBJ2-7, the V gene TRBV4-1, with a tentative D call TRBD1 (6 bases). Trimming stripped 4 bases from V and 0 bases from J, with 16 bases between. This CDR3 contains 16 residues. Germline CDR1 MGHRA, CDR2 YSYEKL. This CDR3 is CASSPHQADSSYEQYF. The CDR3 coding sequence is TGCGCCAGCAGCCCCCATCAAGCGGACAGCTCCTACGAGCAGTACTTC.

The chain couples TRBV4-1 to TRBJ2-3; D remains unclear. The germline gives CDR1 MGHRA, CDR2 YSYEKL. CDR3 length equals 16 residues. The V and J ends lost 4 bases and 0 bases respectively, with 14 bases between them. The CDR3 DNA sequence: TGCGCCAGCAGCCCGGAACAGTTTTCTAGCACAGATACGCAGTATTTT. It encodes CASSPEQFSSTDTQYF.

This rearrangement joins TRBV20-1 to TRBJ2-1; TRBD2 aligns across 12 bases. From germline, CDR1 is DFQATT and CDR2 SNEGSKA (reference sequence). V gave up 6 bases and J gave up 13 bases; unmatched junction bases: 13. This CDR3 is 14 amino acids long. CDR3 sequence (DNA): TGCAGTGCAACGAGACTAGCGGGAGAACCATGCCAGTTCTTC. The encoded protein is CSATRLAGEPCQFF.

This chain uses TRBV30 with TRBJ2-2, with a tentative D call TRBD1 (5 bases). Trimming shortened V by 4 bases and J by 4 bases, and 7 bases separated the two germline ends. The CDR3 is made up of 12 amino acids. Germline lookup yields CDR1 GTSNPN and CDR2 SVGIG (reference sequence). CDR3 DNA sequence: TGTGCCTGGACCAGGGTCACCGGGGAGCTGTTTTTT. It specifies CAWTRVTGELFF. Full variable domain (remainder filled in from reference TRBV30 and TRBJ2-2): SQTIHQWPATLVQPVGSPLSLECTVEGTSNPNLYWYRQAAGRGLQLLFYSVGIGQISSEVPQNLSASRPQDRQFILSSKKLLLSDSGFYLCAWTRVTGELFFGEGSRLTVL.

J is TRBJ2-1 and V is TRBV15; TRBD2 agrees at 8 bases. The V and J ends lost 3 bases and 2 bases, in that order; junction bases with no gene match: 6. This CDR3 is 16 amino acids long. CDR1 LNHNV and CDR2 YYDKDF come from the germline V gene (reference sequence). The CDR3 sequence is CATSSQTSGAYNEQFF. CDR3 sequence (DNA): TGTGCCACCAGCAGTCAAACTAGCGGAGCCTACAATGAGCAGTTCTTC. The full variable domain, with the rest looked up from reference TRBV15 and TRBJ2-1, is DAMVIQNPRYQVTQFGKPVTLSCSQTLNHNVMYWYQQKSSQAPKLLFHYYDKDFNNEADTPDNFQSRRPNTSFCFLDIRSPGLGDTAMYLCATSSQTSGAYNEQFFGPGTRLTVL.

The CDR3 region is CATTLNGEQFF. In nucleotides, the CDR3 is TGTGCCACCACCCTGAACGGTGAGCAGTTCTTC. V usage is TRBV24-1 and J usage is TRBJ2-1; D ambiguous. V lost 8 bases and J lost 9, with 10 bases in between. This CDR3 has 11 residues. The germline CDR1 and CDR2 sequences are KGHDR and SFDVKD.

V usage is TRBV27 and J usage is TRBJ2-1, with unresolved D. The CDR3 sequence is 13 residues long. The V gene's germline CDR1 is MNHEY and CDR2 SMNVEV (reference sequence). Trimming removed 2 bases from V and 6 bases from J, with 8 bases in between. This CDR3 reads CASSLSMPNEQFF. In nucleotides, the CDR3 is TGTGCCAGCAGTTTAAGTATGCCCAATGAGCAGTTCTTC.

This rearrangement joins TRBV7-9 to TRBJ2-5; 11 bases are shared with TRBD2. Germline CDR1 and CDR2: SEHNR and FQNEAQ (reference sequence). J gave up 5 bases and V 10 bases, and 6 bases lay outside the gene matches. The CDR3 spans 13 residues. CDR3 protein: CATRLAGSETQYF. CDR3 coding DNA: TGTGCCACCCGACTAGCGGGATCTGAGACCCAGTACTTC.

The rearrangement links TRBV11-2 to TRBJ2-3; TRBD1 agrees at 7 bases. Germline V lookup: CDR1 SGHAT, CDR2 FQNNGV. J lost 5 bases, V lost 5 bases, and 13 bases had no gene match. The CDR3 is 16 residues long. CDR3 nucleotide sequence: TGTGCCAGCAGCAAGGGACAGACTGGGACACAAGATACGCAGTATTTT. It encodes CASSKGQTGTQDTQYF. The full variable domain, with the rest looked up from reference TRBV11-2 and TRBJ2-3, is EAGVAQSPRYKIIEKRQSVAFWCNPISGHATLYWYQQILGQGPKLLIQFQNNGVVDDSQLPKDRFSAERLKGVDSTLKIQPAKLEDSAVYLCASSKGQTGTQDTQYFGPGTRLTVL.

This chain connects TRBV10-2 to TRBJ2-7, with D perhaps matching TRBD2 (5 bases). Germline V gene sequence: CDR1 WSHSY, CDR2 SAAADI. V gave up 3 bases and J gave up 4 bases, with 13 bases separating them. The CDR3 sequence is 14 residues long. CDR3 protein: CASSDPSRPYEQYF. For the CDR3, the DNA is TGCGCCAGCAGTGATCCTAGCAGACCTTACGAGCAGTACTTC.

This chain links TRBV7-8 with TRBJ2-1; no reliable D call. The CDR3 is 15 residues long. Germline V gene data show CDR1 as SGHVS and CDR2 as FQNEAQ. V lost 1 base and J 7 bases, leaving 14 bases between the germline ends. CDR3 coding DNA: TGTGCCAGCAGCTTAGAGCACGGCGGAACGAATGAGCAGTTCTTC. This codes for CASSLEHGGTNEQFF. The whole variable domain, remainder taken from reference TRBV7-8 and TRBJ2-1, is GAGVSQSPRYKVAKRGQDVALRCDPISGHVSLFWYQQALGQGPEFLTYFQNEAQLDKSGLPSDRFFAERPEGSVSTLKIQRTQQEDSAVYLCASSLEHGGTNEQFFGPGTRLTVL.

The rearrangement links TRBV5-6 to TRBJ2-7; 8 nucleotides agree with TRBD1. The germline CDR1 and CDR2 sequences are SGHDT and YYEEEE. CDR3 length: 15 residues. V was clipped by 4 bases and J by 3 bases; unmatched bases: 9. This CDR3 reads CASSHPGTGYYEQYF. CDR3 in DNA: TGTGCCAGCAGCCACCCCGGGACAGGCTACTACGAGCAGTACTTC. The full variable domain, completed using reference TRBV5-6 and TRBJ2-7, is DAGVTQSPTHLIKTRGQQVTLRCSPKSGHDTVSWYQQALGQGPQFIFQYYEEEERQRGNFPDRFSGHQFPNYSSELNVNALLLGDSALYLCASSHPGTGYYEQYFGPGTRLTVT.

This chain links TRBV10-3 with TRBJ2-7; D is perhaps TRBD1 (6 bases). Trimming cost V 6 bases and J 0 bases, with 12 bases left between them. Per the germline V gene, CDR1 is ENHRY and CDR2 is SYGVKD. The CDR3 consists of 14 residues. Here the CDR3 DNA reads TGTGCCATCAGCCCGGGACACTCCTCCTACGAGCAGTACTTC. Translation gives CAISPGHSSYEQYF.